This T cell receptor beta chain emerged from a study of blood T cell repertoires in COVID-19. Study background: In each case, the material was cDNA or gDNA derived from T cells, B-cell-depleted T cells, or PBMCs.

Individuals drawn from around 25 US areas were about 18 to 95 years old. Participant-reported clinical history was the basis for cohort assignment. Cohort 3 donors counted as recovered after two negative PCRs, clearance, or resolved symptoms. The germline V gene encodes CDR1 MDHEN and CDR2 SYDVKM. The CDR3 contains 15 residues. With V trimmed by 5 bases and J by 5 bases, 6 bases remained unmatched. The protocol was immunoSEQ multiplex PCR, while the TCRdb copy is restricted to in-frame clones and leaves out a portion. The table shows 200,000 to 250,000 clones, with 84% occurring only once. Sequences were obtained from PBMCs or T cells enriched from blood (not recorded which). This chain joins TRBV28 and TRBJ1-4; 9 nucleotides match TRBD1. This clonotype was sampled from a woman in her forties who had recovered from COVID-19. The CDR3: CASSPGGTGNEKLFF. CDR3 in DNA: TGTGCCAGCAGTCCCGGGGGGACAGGGAATGAAAAACTGTTTTTT.